One sample yielded the 31 T cell receptor beta chains listed below, sequenced in a study of beta chain features in type 1 diabetes. Study results and caveats: When Type 1 diabetes patients were examined, their TCRB CDR3s proved moderately but significantly shorter in all four CD4+ subsets.

Their cognate antigens are unknown. The investigators reverse transcribed all of the isolated RNA, so they sequenced expressed TCRB transcripts. Some clones are missing from TCRdb's copy, which holds only in-frame ones; the method was immunoSEQ multiplex PCR. The sample has approximately 170,000 clones, around 8% seen once. Sequencing was done on a sample of central memory CD4+ T cells from blood. These receptors originate from a woman aged 40-49 years with type 1 diabetes.

This clone has only a few counts. DNA for the CDR3: TGTGCCAGCAGCTTAGGTCGACAGGCCCTTGGAGGCTACACCTTC. Translating gives CASSLGRQALGGYTF. The chain employs TRBV7-9 and TRBJ1-2; possible D gene TRBD1, 6 bases. The germline gives CDR1 SEHNR, CDR2 FQNEAQ (reference sequence). V lost 1 base and J lost 8, with 17 bases in between. The CDR3 runs 15 residues. Filled out from reference TRBV7-9 and TRBJ1-2, the complete variable domain reads DTGVSQNPRHKITKRGQNVTFRCDPISEHNRLYWYRQTLGQGPEFLTYFQNEAQLEKSRLLSDRFSAERPKGSFSTLEIQRTEQGDSAMYLCASSLGRQALGGYTFGSGTRLTVV.

This sequence joins TRBV5-1 and TRBJ1-4; the D is unclear. The CDR3 runs 14 residues. The V end lost 0 bases, the J end lost 6 bases, and 9 bases lay between the germline ends. Germline V gives CDR1 SGHRS, CDR2 YFSETQ. CDR3 protein: CASSLASSDEKLFF. DNA for the CDR3: TGCGCCAGCAGCTTGGCCTCCTCGGATGAAAAACTGTTTTTT. The entire variable domain, with the rest obtained from reference TRBV5-1 and TRBJ1-4, is as follows: KAGVTQTPRYLIKTRGQQVTLSCSPISGHRSVSWYQQTPGQGLQFLFEYFSETQRNKGNFPGRFSGRQFSNSRSEMNVSTLELGDSALYLCASSLASSDEKLFFGSGTQLSVL.

This clone was seen more than once but under ten times. The chain recombines TRBV19 with TRBJ1-5, with D hard to call. With 5 bases removed from V and 2 bases from J, the gap between germline ends came to 10 bases. This CDR3 is built from 14 residues. From germline, CDR1 is LNHDA and CDR2 SQIVND (reference sequence). DNA for the CDR3: TGTGCCAGTAGTGGGGAGGTAGGCAATCAGCCCCAGCATTTT. Its translation: CASSGEVGNQPQHF.

V gene TRBV7-2 combines with J gene TRBJ1-6, with 7 bases that match TRBD1. The CDR3 is 15 residues long. V lost 1 base to trimming and J lost 10 bases; unmatched junction nucleotides: 7. Germline V gene lookup returns CDR1 SGHTA and CDR2 FQGNSA. In DNA form, the CDR3 reads TGTGCCAGCAGCTTAGTAACAGGGGAGGAATCACCCCTCCACTTT. It codes for CASSLVTGEESPLHF.

This clone came up a few times. The same CDR3 can be traced to other DNA sequences in this sample. The chain combines TRBV29-1 with TRBJ1-3; a weak D match, TRBD1 (6 bases). The CDR3 spans 14 residues. Looked up from germline, CDR1 is SQVTM and CDR2 is ANQGSEA. Trimming stripped 6 bases from V and 2 bases from J, with 14 bases between. This CDR3 reads CSVPGTGTGNTIYF. CDR3 nucleotide sequence: TGCAGCGTCCCGGGAACAGGGACTGGAAACACCATATATTTT.

This clone was picked up a small number of times. The DNA for the CDR3 is TGTGCCAGCAGCTTGTACGGGGAGCTGTTTTTT. Its protein is CASSLYGELFF. V is TRBV5-8 and J is TRBJ2-2; no clear D gene. V lost 1 base, J lost 7 bases, and 2 bases lay in between. The CDR3 runs to 11 residues. Germline-derived CDR1 and CDR2 are SGHTS and YDEGEE.

The V gene is TRBV6-1, the J gene TRBJ1-5, with D hard to call. The CDR3 has 13 amino acids. The V gene's germline CDR1 is MNHNS and CDR2 SASEGT. V was clipped by 2 bases and J by 4 bases, with 6 bases between them. In DNA, the CDR3 is TGTGCCAGCAGTGAATCGGGTAATCAGCCCCAGCATTTT. This gives the protein CASSESGNQPQHF.

The chain uses TRBV7-2 and TRBJ2-1; 9 bases are shared with TRBD2. The CDR3 extends over 14 amino acids. After removal of 3 bases from V and 11 bases from J, the junction contained 8 bases not matched to a gene. Germline V gene lookup returns CDR1 SGHTA and CDR2 FQGNSA. The CDR3: CASSLGIAGAKQFF. CDR3 nucleotide sequence: TGTGCCAGCAGCTTGGGGATAGCGGGGGCGAAGCAGTTCTTC.

J is TRBJ1-5 and V is TRBV4-1; 7 nucleotides agree with TRBD1. Trimming removed 1 base from V and 9 bases from J; junction bases left unmatched: 9. The CDR3 runs to 15 residues. The germline gives CDR1 MGHRA, CDR2 YSYEKL. CDR3 sequence reads: CASSQGWDRGGPQHF. The CDR3 bases are TGCGCCAGCAGCCAAGGATGGGACAGAGGTGGGCCCCAGCATTTT.

This clone came up a few times. CDR3: CASSVVGQGWNEQFF. The CDR3 nucleotides read TGTGCCAGCAGCGTAGTGGGACAGGGGTGGAATGAGCAGTTCTTC. This chain joins TRBV9 and TRBJ2-1; TRBD1 matches at 10 bases. Trimming cost V 0 bases and J 7 bases; bases outside gene matches: 4. The CDR3 spans 15 residues. CDR1 and CDR2 (germline): SGDLS, YYNGEE.

The chain uses TRBV27 and TRBJ1-4, with D perhaps TRBD1 (6 bases). The germline V and J ends were trimmed by 5 bases and 8 bases, with 18 bases remaining between them. CDR1 and CDR2 (germline): MNHEY, SMNVEV (reference sequence). There are 15 residues in the CDR3. The DNA of the CDR3 is TGTGCCAGCAGTGAGAGGGGGTTAATCCAGGAAAAACTGTTTTTT. Amino acids: CASSERGLIQEKLFF.

This rearrangement joins TRBV2 to TRBJ2-2, with D unresolved. This CDR3 comprises 12 residues. Germline-derived CDR1 and CDR2 are SNHLY and FYNNEI. V was clipped by 5 bases and J by 3 bases, with 4 bases between them. The CDR3 loop is CASSLDTGELFF. For the CDR3, the DNA is TGTGCCAGCAGTTTAGACACCGGGGAGCTGTTTTTT.

There are a few counts of this clone. The V and J genes are TRBV21-1 and TRBJ2-7; the D call TRBD1 from the table was never checked on the DNA. TRBV21-1 is an annotated pseudogene. The CDR3 length is 15 residues. The CDR3 DNA is TGTGCCAGCAGCCCTCGGACAGTTAATCGTTACGAGCAGTACTTC. This sequence encodes CASSPRTVNRYEQYF.

The chain uses TRBV4-3 and TRBJ1-1, with 9 bases that match TRBD1. The CDR3 has 18 amino acids. Germline CDR1 LGHNA, CDR2 YSLEER. The junction had 12 bases not matched to a gene; V was cut back by 4 bases and J by 0 bases. Here the CDR3 DNA reads TGCGCCAGCAGCCCACGTGGGGGACAGGGAGTCATGAACACTGAAGCTTTCTTT. Its translation: CASSPRGGQGVMNTEAFF.

This chain links TRBV5-1 with TRBJ1-5, with 8 bases matching TRBD1. CDR3 length equals 14 residues. In germline, CDR1 is SGHRS, CDR2 YFSETQ. Germline trimming cut 4 bases from V and 6 bases from J; bases unmatched to any gene: 6. The DNA of the CDR3 is TGCGCCAGCAGCCCGACAGGGGTAGGTCAGCCCCAGCATTTT. Translating it yields CASSPTGVGQPQHF.

The V and J genes are TRBV30 and TRBJ2-5, with D uncertain. V lost 3 bases, J lost 2 bases, and 7 bases lay in between. This CDR3 is 12 amino acids long. The germline V gene encodes CDR1 GTSNPN and CDR2 SVGIG (reference sequence). CDR3 sequence reads: CAWSTTQETQYF. CDR3 bases: TGTGCCTGGAGCACTACGCAAGAGACCCAGTACTTC.

This clone was seen a handful of times. This sequence joins TRBV5-1 and TRBJ1-2, with 9 bases lining up with TRBD1. The CDR3 totals 13 residues. Germline trimming cut 3 bases from V and 8 bases from J; bases unmatched to any gene: 5. Germline V gene data show CDR1 as SGHRS and CDR2 as YFSETQ. The CDR3 here is CASSSTGGLGYTF. As DNA, the CDR3 is TGCGCCAGCAGCTCAACAGGGGGCTTAGGCTACACCTTC.

CDR3 loop: CASSLTHENSPLHF. CDR3 bases: TGTGCCAGCAGCCTTACACACGAAAATTCACCCCTCCACTTT. The V call is TRBV6-6, the J call TRBJ1-6; unclear D gene. Germline-derived CDR1 and CDR2 are MNHNY and SVGAGI (reference sequence). The CDR3 contains 14 residues. Deletions cut 6 bases from V and 7 bases from J, with 13 bases between.

The gene calls are TRBV7-9 and TRBJ1-1; D remains ambiguous. The germline V and J ends were trimmed by 0 bases and 3 bases, with 8 bases remaining between them. CDR1 and CDR2 from the germline V gene are SEHNR and FQNEAQ (reference sequence). The CDR3 is made up of 14 amino acids. CDR3 sequence: CASSLAGVDTEAFF. CDR3 sequence (DNA): TGTGCCAGCAGCTTAGCGGGAGTGGACACTGAAGCTTTCTTT.

There are a few counts of this clone. V is TRBV28 and J is TRBJ2-5, with 7 bases that match TRBD1. Germline V gene data show CDR1 as MDHEN and CDR2 as SYDVKM. The CDR3 length is 16 residues. Trimming at V came to 6 bases and at J to 5 bases, leaving 15 bases not matched to a gene. CDR3 sequence: CASSSTHRGLGETQYF. CDR3 sequence (DNA): TGTGCCAGCAGCTCAACCCACAGGGGCCTAGGGGAGACCCAGTACTTC.

This clone was seen only a few times. Here the CDR3 DNA reads TGTGCCATCAGTACATCTAGCGGGAGTGTGTACGAGCAGTACTTC. As protein: CAISTSSGSVYEQYF. The chain has TRBV10-3 and TRBJ2-7; 10 bases fit TRBD2. Germline V gives CDR1 ENHRY, CDR2 SYGVKD. The CDR3 totals 15 residues. The J segment lost 4 bases and the V segment lost 5 bases, leaving 8 bases of the junction unmatched.

This clone was seen a handful of times. The chain couples TRBV7-2 to TRBJ2-2; D may be TRBD2 (7 bases). The V gene lost 0 bases and the J gene lost 5 bases, with 13 bases spanning the gap. Germline V CDR1 and CDR2: SGHTA, FQGNSA. CDR3 size: 16 residues. The CDR3 loop is CASSLAGGPYTGELFF. CDR3 sequence (DNA): TGTGCCAGCAGCTTAGCGGGGGGGCCGTATACCGGGGAGCTGTTTTTT.

CDR3 nucleotides: TGTGCCAGCAGTCCACGGACAGGCAGCAATCAGCCCCAGCATTTT. Translated, it gives CASSPRTGSNQPQHF. This chain uses TRBV6-1 with TRBJ1-5, with 7 positions matching TRBD1. The V segment lost 5 bases and the J segment 1 base; nucleotides outside the gene matches: 5. Germline CDR1 is MNHNS and CDR2 is SASEGT. The CDR3 has 15 amino acids.

As regards this clone: This same CDR3 is encoded by further DNA sequences in the sample. The J gene is TRBJ2-7, the V gene TRBV7-2, with 9 bases lining up with TRBD2. The CDR3 consists of 15 residues. The V and J ends lost 0 bases and 2 bases, in that order; junction bases with no gene match: 2. Looked up from germline, CDR1 is SGHTA and CDR2 is FQGNSA. CDR3 DNA sequence: TGTGCCAGCAGCTTAGCTCCTAGCGGGACCTACGAGCAGTACTTC. This sequence encodes CASSLAPSGTYEQYF.

CDR3 sequence (DNA): TGTGCCAGCAGGGACGACAGGGAGTCGCGCTATGGCTACACCTTC. Protein sequence: CASRDDRESRYGYTF. This chain links TRBV5-6 with TRBJ1-2; TRBD1 matches 7 bases. CDR1 is SGHDT and CDR2 is YYEEEE in the germline V gene. This CDR3 region has 15 residues. The trim removed 5 bases at V and 4 bases at J, leaving 11 bases unmatched.

This clone was observed once. This CDR3 is CASSLVGGSDTQYF. The CDR3 bases are TGTGCCAGCAGCTTAGTGGGGGGTAGCGATACGCAGTATTTT. The chain recombines TRBV7-3 with TRBJ2-3, with D perhaps matching TRBD2 (6 bases). CDR3 length: 14 residues. Trimming stripped 2 bases from V and 6 bases from J, with 12 bases between. The V gene's germline CDR1 is SGHTA and CDR2 FQGTGA.

The chain has TRBV5-1 and TRBJ2-7; 8 bases line up with TRBD2. Per germline, CDR1 SGHRS and CDR2 YFSETQ. V shed 4 bases, J shed 5 bases, and the junction held 5 bases outside the gene matches. The CDR3 runs 13 residues. CDR3: CASSTGTSDEQYF. CDR3 DNA sequence: TGCGCCAGCAGCACCGGGACTAGTGACGAGCAGTACTTC.

This clone appeared a few times. CDR3 residues: CSVENAGGGAAYEQYF. DNA of the CDR3: TGCAGCGTTGAGAACGCGGGCGGGGGAGCTGCCTACGAGCAGTACTTC. V and J are TRBV29-1 and TRBJ2-7, with 7 bases that match TRBD2. The CDR3 length is 16 residues. The trim removed 3 bases at V and 2 bases at J, leaving 13 bases unmatched. The germline gives CDR1 SQVTM, CDR2 ANQGSEA.

The sample holds a few counts of this clone. V and J are TRBV5-4 and TRBJ2-1; 11 positions match TRBD2. V shed 2 bases and J 6 bases; nucleotides not matched to a gene: 4. This CDR3 is built from 15 residues. Germline V gene data show CDR1 as SGHNT and CDR2 as YYREEE (reference sequence). The CDR3 nucleotides read TGTGCCAGCAGCTTTCGACTAGCGGGGCCCAATGAGCAGTTCTTC. Translation: CASSFRLAGPNEQFF.

The genes are TRBV5-1 and TRBJ1-1; the match to TRBD1 covers 7 bases. J gave up 1 base and V 4 bases, and 1 base lay outside the gene matches. CDR3 size: 13 residues. Germline CDR1 SGHRS, CDR2 YFSETQ. The CDR3 loop is CASSGQENTEAFF. CDR3 DNA: TGCGCCAGCAGCGGACAGGAGAACACTGAAGCTTTCTTT.

The table lists this clone with a few counts. This chain uses TRBV18 with TRBJ1-4; 12 positions agree with TRBD1. In germline, CDR1 is KGHSH, CDR2 LQKENI. The CDR3 has 15 residues. The V and J ends lost 3 bases and 8 bases, in that order; junction bases with no gene match: 4. The CDR3 spells CASSPWDRGREKLFF. CDR3 nucleotide sequence: TGTGCCAGCTCACCTTGGGACAGGGGGCGAGAAAAACTGTTTTTT.